The 32 T cell receptor beta chains given below trace back to one sample, sequenced in a study of beta chain features in type 1 diabetes. Of the isolated RNA, all was reverse transcribed, and so the sequenced material was expressed TCRB transcripts. TCRdb keeps only in-frame clones here, not all; method: immunoSEQ multiplex PCR. Seen here are 850,000 to 900,000 clones, 15% to 20% observed once, and the top ten hold about 0.025%. The source material was naive CD4+ T cells from blood. The receptor source for this set is a woman under 30 in good health.

DNA of the CDR3: TGTGCCAGCAGCCAAGGGCGCGGGCTGGGCGAGCAGTACTTC. Residues: CASSQGRGLGEQYF. The chain recombines TRBV21-1 with TRBJ2-7; TRBD2, the table's D call, was not compared with the DNA. TRBV21-1 has pseudogene status. This CDR3 is 14 amino acids long.

The chain has TRBV7-2 and TRBJ2-1; TRBD2 is a possible D gene (5 bases). Germline V CDR1 and CDR2: SGHTA, FQGNSA. The CDR3 extends over 14 amino acids. The V end was cut by 8 bases, the J end by 2 bases, with 13 bases between. CDR3 region: CASGMSGPYNEQFF. CDR3 in DNA: TGTGCCAGCGGTATGAGCGGTCCCTACAATGAGCAGTTCTTC.

This sequence joins TRBV7-2 and TRBJ2-1, with D tentatively TRBD1 (5 bases). The CDR3 is 14 amino acids. The V gene's germline CDR1 is SGHTA and CDR2 FQGNSA. Trimming took 5 bases from V and 9 from J, leaving 17 bases between them. The DNA of the CDR3 is TGTGCCAGCAGCACACCCAGGGCAAGGTTTGAGCAGTTCTTC. Protein product: CASSTPRARFEQFF.

This clone was detected once. V gene TRBV29-1 combines with J gene TRBJ2-5; D might be TRBD1 or TRBD2, each matching 5 bases. Judging by the DNA end, TRBJ2-7 fits better; the J call may be wrong. From germline, CDR1 is SQVTM and CDR2 ANQGSEA. This CDR3 spans 13 amino acids. This CDR3 is CSVGRDLAYEQYF. The CDR3 nucleotides read TGCAGCGTCGGCAGGGATCTAGCTTACGAGCAGTACTTC.

This clone was detected a few times. This chain uses TRBV6-1 with TRBJ1-2; D is perhaps TRBD1 (5 bases). The CDR3 is 15 residues long. V lost 5 bases and J 0 bases, leaving 13 bases between the germline ends. Germline V CDR1 and CDR2: MNHNS, SASEGT. CDR3 region: CASSPHQGSNYGYTF. DNA for the CDR3: TGTGCCAGCAGTCCCCATCAGGGTTCTAACTATGGCTACACCTTC.

This clone was detected only a few times. V and J are TRBV25-1 and TRBJ2-2, with D perhaps being TRBD1 or TRBD2 (5 bases each). Trimming left V 5 bases short and J 4 bases short, with 14 bases between. Germline-derived CDR1 and CDR2 are MGHDK and SYGVNS. The CDR3 contains 15 residues. In nucleotides, the CDR3 is TGTGCCAGCAGTTTCATCGGGGCGAGCACCGGGGAGCTGTTTTTT. As protein: CASSFIGASTGELFF. Combining the CDR3 with reference TRBV25-1 and TRBJ2-2 gives the whole variable domain EADIYQTPRYLVIGTGKKITLECSQTMGHDKMYWYQQDPGMELHLIHYSYGVNSTEKGDLSSESTVSRIRTEHFPLTLESARPSHTSQYLCASSFIGASTGELFFGEGSRLTVL.

A remark on this clone: Additional DNA sequences in this sample encode the identical CDR3. The chain carries TRBV6-5 and TRBJ2-7, with 10 bases aligning to TRBD2. Losses at the gene ends were 3 bases for V and 0 bases for J; bases not matched to a gene: 2. CDR1 and CDR2 (germline): MNHEY, SVGAGI. This CDR3 has 15 residues. The CDR3 is CASSYSGGSSYEQYF. The CDR3 DNA follows: TGTGCCAGCAGTTATAGCGGGGGGAGCTCCTACGAGCAGTACTTC.

This clone was counted a few times. The chain employs TRBV7-8 and TRBJ2-5; 7 bases map to TRBD2. J lost 0 bases, V lost 5 bases, and 6 bases had no gene match. CDR1 and CDR2 from the germline V gene are SGHVS and FQNEAQ. The CDR3 is 15 residues long. The chain's CDR3 is CASSPQRDNQETQYF. As DNA, the CDR3 is TGTGCCAGCAGCCCGCAGCGGGATAACCAAGAGACCCAGTACTTC. The complete variable domain, with remaining parts taken from reference TRBV7-8 and TRBJ2-5, reads GAGVSQSPRYKVAKRGQDVALRCDPISGHVSLFWYQQALGQGPEFLTYFQNEAQLDKSGLPSDRFFAERPEGSVSTLKIQRTQQEDSAVYLCASSPQRDNQETQYFGPGTRLLVL.

This chain connects TRBV6-5 to TRBJ2-7, with a weak D call TRBD1 (5 bases). The germline V gene encodes CDR1 MNHEY and CDR2 SVGAGI. V lost 4 bases, J lost 0 bases, and 16 bases lay in between. CDR3 length equals 16 residues. The DNA of the CDR3 is TGTGCCAGCAGTTCTCCAGACAGACACCTCTCCTACGAGCAGTACTTC. This gives the protein CASSSPDRHLSYEQYF.

The chain uses TRBV7-9 and TRBJ2-1; 7 bases match TRBD2. From germline, CDR1 is SEHNR and CDR2 FQNEAQ (reference sequence). V lost 4 bases and J lost 4; bases outside the gene matches: 10. The CDR3 loop spans 16 amino acids. CDR3 amino acids: CASSSLAGKKYNEQFF. The CDR3 DNA is TGTGCCAGCAGCTCTTTAGCGGGTAAAAAGTACAATGAGCAGTTCTTC.

The V call is TRBV7-8, the J call TRBJ2-5; 10 bases are a match to TRBD1. CDR1 is SGHVS and CDR2 is FQNEAQ in the germline V gene. V was pared by 5 bases and J by 5 bases, with 14 bases of the junction left unmatched. The CDR3 is 17 residues long. CDR3 region: CASSRNNRQGARETQYF. CDR3 nucleotides: TGTGCCAGCAGCCGCAATAATAGACAGGGGGCGCGGGAGACCCAGTACTTC. Using reference TRBV7-8 and TRBJ2-5 for the parts outside the CDR3, the full variable domain is GAGVSQSPRYKVAKRGQDVALRCDPISGHVSLFWYQQALGQGPEFLTYFQNEAQLDKSGLPSDRFFAERPEGSVSTLKIQRTQQEDSAVYLCASSRNNRQGARETQYFGPGTRLLVL.

This clone turned up a few times. The V gene is TRBV28, the J gene TRBJ2-7; D is unresolved. The CDR3 is 10 amino acids. Trimming took off 5 bases at V and 10 bases at J, with 9 bases between the two ends. Germline V gene sequence: CDR1 MDHEN, CDR2 SYDVKM. This CDR3 reads CASSGTRQYF. CDR3 nucleotide sequence: TGTGCCAGCAGTGGTACTCGCCAGTACTTC.

The sample holds a few counts of this clone. The V call is TRBV11-2, the J call TRBJ1-1, with D perhaps matching TRBD1 (5 bases). Per the germline V gene, CDR1 is SGHAT and CDR2 is FQNNGV. The CDR3 runs 12 residues. Trimming removed 5 bases at V and 4 bases at J, with 8 bases between. The DNA of the CDR3 is TGTGCCAGCAGCCAAGGGGCCACTGAAGCTTTCTTT. Translation: CASSQGATEAFF.

This rearrangement joins TRBV7-2 to TRBJ1-1; unclear D gene. V was clipped by 3 bases and J by 7 bases, with 9 bases between them. Germline CDR1 is SGHTA and CDR2 is FQGNSA. CDR3 size: 12 residues. The CDR3 nucleotides read TGTGCCAGCAGCTTTTTAGGGAATGAAGCTTTCTTT. Translated, it gives CASSFLGNEAFF.

This clone was recorded a few times. This chain uses TRBV28 with TRBJ2-7, with D possibly called TRBD1 or TRBD2 (5 bases each). The CDR3 contains 16 residues. Germline V gene sequence: CDR1 MDHEN, CDR2 SYDVKM. Deletions cut 3 bases from V and 2 bases from J, with 17 bases between. In DNA form, the CDR3 reads TGTGCCAGCAGTTTGGGGGTAGCCGAATTAACCTACGAGCAGTACTTC. Residues: CASSLGVAELTYEQYF.

This clone came up a few times. The chain recombines TRBV7-2 with TRBJ2-7; D unclear. V lost 2 bases and J lost 3, with 14 bases in between. Germline values: CDR1 SGHTA, CDR2 FQGNSA. The CDR3 length is 15 residues. The DNA of the CDR3 is TGTGCCAGCAGCTTAATACTTGCGGAGATCTACGAGCAGTACTTC. As protein: CASSLILAEIYEQYF.

V is TRBV5-1 and J is TRBJ2-3; 10 bases are a match to TRBD2. The germline V gene encodes CDR1 SGHRS and CDR2 YFSETQ. V gave up 1 base and J gave up 2 bases; unmatched junction bases: 1. The CDR3 is made up of 15 amino acids. In DNA form, the CDR3 reads TGCGCCAGCAGCTTGACTAGCGGGGCCACAGATACGCAGTATTTT. It encodes CASSLTSGATDTQYF. Full variable domain (outside the CDR3, taken from reference TRBV5-1 and TRBJ2-3): KAGVTQTPRYLIKTRGQQVTLSCSPISGHRSVSWYQQTPGQGLQFLFEYFSETQRNKGNFPGRFSGRQFSNSRSEMNVSTLELGDSALYLCASSLTSGATDTQYFGPGTRLTVL.

The rearrangement joins TRBV7-9 to TRBJ1-4, with D perhaps TRBD1 (5 bases). Trimming stripped 6 bases from V and 8 bases from J, with 19 bases between. Looked up from germline, CDR1 is SEHNR and CDR2 is FQNEAQ (reference sequence). There are 15 residues in the CDR3. The chain's CDR3 is CASSTKGSGREKLFF. The CDR3 bases are TGTGCCAGCAGTACCAAGGGGTCCGGTCGGGAAAAACTGTTTTTT.

This rearrangement joins TRBV20-1 to TRBJ2-3; D is perhaps TRBD1 (5 bases). The CDR3 covers 11 residues. Trimming took off 3 bases at V and 6 bases at J, with 7 bases between the two ends. CDR1 DFQATT and CDR2 SNEGSKA come from the germline V gene (reference sequence). The CDR3 loop reads CSASYRDTQYF. The CDR3 region has the DNA TGCAGTGCTAGTTACAGGGATACGCAGTATTTT.

This rearrangement joins TRBV10-3 to TRBJ2-3; D unresolved. The V gene's germline CDR1 is ENHRY and CDR2 SYGVKD. The CDR3 consists of 13 residues. The germline V and J ends were trimmed by 8 bases and 2 bases, with 11 bases remaining between them. The CDR3 reads CAISPGFTDTQYF. In DNA form, the CDR3 reads TGTGCCATCTCCCCCGGATTCACAGATACGCAGTATTTT.

This clone was counted only a few times. The V call is TRBV5-5, the J call TRBJ2-7, with 7 bases matching TRBD1. Per the germline V gene, CDR1 is SGHKS and CDR2 is YYEKEE (reference sequence). The length of the CDR3 is 14 residues. With 0 bases clipped from V and 3 bases from J, the junction kept 3 bases outside the gene matches. The CDR3 loop reads CASSLDRGRYEQYF. The CDR3, as DNA: TGTGCCAGCAGCTTGGACAGGGGTCGCTACGAGCAGTACTTC.

This chain joins TRBV28 and TRBJ2-3; D may be TRBD1 or TRBD2 (5 bases each). V was clipped by 6 bases and J by 2 bases, with 12 bases between them. Germline V lookup: CDR1 MDHEN, CDR2 SYDVKM. CDR3 length: 14 amino acids. The chain's CDR3 is CASSTLGTTDTQYF. The CDR3 region has the DNA TGTGCCAGCAGCACACTGGGGACCACAGATACGCAGTATTTT.

V gene TRBV6-5 combines with J gene TRBJ2-5; a possible D gene is TRBD1 (6 bases). CDR1 is MNHEY, CDR2 SVGAGI, per germline. The V end was cut by 2 bases, the J end by 4 bases, with 11 bases between. The CDR3 is 14 residues long. CDR3 nucleotide sequence: TGTGCCAGCAGTTACCCGGGGACACCAGAGACCCAGTACTTC. Translation: CASSYPGTPETQYF.

J is TRBJ2-1 and V is TRBV9; no clear D. The CDR3 contains 12 residues. Germline CDR1 is SGDLS and CDR2 is YYNGEE. The V gene lost 0 bases and the J gene lost 8 bases, with 6 bases spanning the gap. CDR3 DNA sequence: TGTGCCAGCAGCGTAGTTTCCCATGAGCAGTTCTTC. The encoded protein is CASSVVSHEQFF.

In its sample, this clone was seen a few times. The chain combines TRBV2 with TRBJ2-1; tentative D call: TRBD1 (8 bases). The CDR3 has 15 residues. The germline V and J ends were trimmed by 6 bases and 3 bases, with 15 bases remaining between them. Per germline, CDR1 SNHLY and CDR2 FYNNEI. The CDR3 coding sequence is TGTGCCAGCAGCAACAGGGGGGGATTCTACAATGAGCAGTTCTTC. Translating it yields CASSNRGGFYNEQFF.

This clone was observed a few times. The chain couples TRBV28 to TRBJ2-1, with 9 bases lining up with TRBD1. Germline values: CDR1 MDHEN, CDR2 SYDVKM. The CDR3 loop spans 13 amino acids. V lost 10 bases, J lost 4 bases, and 5 bases stayed unmatched. CDR3 sequence: CATTGQGYNEQFF. The CDR3 DNA is TGTGCCACAACGGGACAGGGTTACAATGAGCAGTTCTTC.

This clone was counted only a few times. This chain joins TRBV7-9 and TRBJ1-2; TRBD1 agrees at 10 bases. The germline gives CDR1 SEHNR, CDR2 FQNEAQ (reference sequence). The CDR3 extends over 14 amino acids. The V and J ends lost 5 bases and 4 bases, in that order; junction bases with no gene match: 4. This CDR3 reads CASSPGTGAYGYTF. In DNA, the CDR3 is TGTGCCAGCAGCCCCGGGACAGGGGCCTATGGCTACACCTTC. Variable domain in full (rest from reference TRBV7-9 and TRBJ1-2): DTGVSQNPRHKITKRGQNVTFRCDPISEHNRLYWYRQTLGQGPEFLTYFQNEAQLEKSRLLSDRFSAERPKGSFSTLEIQRTEQGDSAMYLCASSPGTGAYGYTFGSGTRLTVV.

The genes are TRBV5-1 and TRBJ1-1, with D uncertain. This CDR3 has 12 residues. CDR1 is SGHRS, CDR2 YFSETQ, per germline. V was trimmed by 0 bases and J by 8 bases, leaving 8 bases between them. CDR3 DNA sequence: TGCGCCAGCAGCTTGGATGGGGTAGAAGCTTTCTTT. Translation: CASSLDGVEAFF.

V is TRBV7-2 and J is TRBJ2-2, with no clear D. The V gene's germline CDR1 is SGHTA and CDR2 FQGNSA. Between the trimmed V and J ends, which lost 5 bases and 6 bases, there was a span of 13 bases. The CDR3 totals 14 residues. CDR3 sequence: CASSPHYNAGELFF. In nucleotides, the CDR3 is TGTGCCAGCAGCCCGCACTATAACGCCGGGGAGCTGTTTTTT. The whole variable domain, filled in from reference TRBV7-2 and TRBJ2-2, reads GAGVSQSPSNKVTEKGKDVELRCDPISGHTALYWYRQSLGQGLEFLIYFQGNSAPDKSGLPSDRFSAERTGGSVSTLTIQRTQQEDSAVYLCASSPHYNAGELFFGEGSRLTVL.

The chain recombines TRBV7-2 with TRBJ2-1; TRBD2 aligns across 7 bases. CDR1 and CDR2 (germline): SGHTA, FQGNSA. This CDR3 is 15 amino acids long. V dropped 2 bases and J dropped 4; count of bases not matched to a gene: 5. This chain's CDR3 is CASSLHGGSYNEQFF. In nucleotides, the CDR3 is TGTGCCAGCAGCTTACATGGCGGGAGTTACAATGAGCAGTTCTTC. Complete variable domain (other parts from reference TRBV7-2 and TRBJ2-1): GAGVSQSPSNKVTEKGKDVELRCDPISGHTALYWYRQSLGQGLEFLIYFQGNSAPDKSGLPSDRFSAERTGGSVSTLTIQRTQQEDSAVYLCASSLHGGSYNEQFFGPGTRLTVL.

A remark on this clone: The same CDR3 also results from other DNA sequences found in this sample. CDR3 coding DNA: TGTGCCAGCAGTTTGTCTTCCTACAATGAGCAGTTCTTC. Translated: CASSLSSYNEQFF. The chain is built from TRBV27 and TRBJ2-1; D gene uncertain. The V gene's germline CDR1 is MNHEY and CDR2 SMNVEV (reference sequence). V was clipped by 3 bases and J by 1 base, with 4 bases between them. The CDR3 has 13 residues.

This chain joins TRBV5-4 and TRBJ2-7, with 9 positions matching TRBD1. This CDR3 region has 15 residues. With V trimmed by 4 bases and J by 2 bases, 7 bases remained unmatched. Germline CDR1 and CDR2: SGHNT and YYREEE (reference sequence). The CDR3 is CASSRRTGETYEQYF. In nucleotides, the CDR3 is TGTGCCAGCAGCCGCAGGACAGGGGAAACCTACGAGCAGTACTTC.